This T cell receptor beta chain appears in the sequencing data of a study of patients and donors after allogeneic stem cell transplantation. V gave up 6 bases and J gave up 2 bases; unmatched junction bases: 7. Germline-derived CDR1 and CDR2 are MNHNS and SASEGT. The CDR3 consists of 16 residues. TCRdb re-analysed the RT-PCR reads in MiXCR, keeping a single row per CDR3 protein. Here the sample spans about 960,000 distinct CDR3 sequences, approximately 18% being singletons. The rearrangement uses TRBV6-1 and TRBJ1-6; TRBD1 matches 7 bases. Input material: blood, either unsorted or a sorted T cell fraction (not recorded which). This clonotype originated in a human donor who was either an allogeneic HSCT recipient or a stem cell or donor lymphocyte infusion donor (not recorded which). It is not recorded whose cells these are; they may come from a transplant donor. The CDR3 nucleotides read TGTGCCAGCAGAATCGGACAGGCGGCCTATAATTCACCCCTCCACTTT. It is translated as CASRIGQAAYNSPLHF.